The 12 T cell receptor beta chains presented below share a single source sample, sequenced in a study of vaccination and CD4 T cells after COVID-19. Documented treatment: approximately 11-day PBMC culture with coronavirus spike peptide pools or control peptides (ViraFEST assay). These receptors are not linked to any known antigen. Cultured CD4+ T-cell DNA underwent Oncomine TCR Beta short-read sequencing. TCRdb used MiXCR to reprocess the PCR reads, holding one entry per CDR3 protein. The sample contains some 9,100 distinct CDR3 sequences, around three fifths of which appear only once. Sequencing was carried out using CD4+ T cells from blood, cultured in vitro. The source is a human donor who had recovered from COVID-19.

The J gene is TRBJ1-2, the V gene TRBV15; perhaps TRBD1 as D (6 bases). This CDR3 has 15 amino acids. The germline V gene encodes CDR1 LNHNV and CDR2 YYDKDF (reference sequence). The germline V and J ends were trimmed by 5 bases and 7 bases, with 20 bases remaining between them. DNA for the CDR3: TGTGCCACCAGCTCAGGCGGGGGGCCGGTGGTTGGCTACACCTTC. As protein: CATSSGGGPVVGYTF.

The sample holds a few counts of this clonotype. The gene calls are TRBV25-1 and TRBJ1-3; D call uncertain. The CDR3 runs 15 residues. The V end was cut by 3 bases, the J end by 2 bases, with 11 bases between. Germline V lookup: CDR1 MGHDK, CDR2 SYGVNS. CDR3 DNA: TGTGCCAGCAGTGATAAAAGGGTAGCTGGAAACACCATATATTTT. It is translated as CASSDKRVAGNTIYF.

This clonotype was seen only a few times. The V gene is TRBV19, the J gene TRBJ1-5; weak D call: TRBD1 (6 bases). V shed 9 bases and J shed 3 bases, with 12 bases lying between them. CDR3 size: 13 residues. CDR1 is LNHDA and CDR2 is SQIVND in the germline V gene (reference sequence). The CDR3 reads CASARQVNQPQHF. As DNA, the CDR3 is TGTGCCAGCGCAAGACAGGTCAATCAGCCCCAGCATTTT.

The chain recombines TRBV11-2 with TRBJ2-3, with 9 bases fitting TRBD2. V gave up 2 bases and J gave up 4 bases; unmatched junction bases: 7. This CDR3 contains 16 residues. CDR1 is SGHAT, CDR2 FQNNGV, per germline. CDR3 bases: TGTGCCAGCAGCTTAAGGAGTCGCGGGGGGGCAGATACGCAGTATTTT. This sequence encodes CASSLRSRGGADTQYF.

The V and J genes are TRBV15 and TRBJ2-2; D is uncertain. Germline V lookup: CDR1 LNHNV, CDR2 YYDKDF (reference sequence). V lost 0 bases to trimming and J lost 5 bases, with 10 bases between them. CDR3 size: 15 residues. Here the CDR3 reads CATSRDTIRTGELFF. CDR3 DNA sequence: TGTGCCACCAGCAGAGATACGATTAGGACCGGGGAGCTGTTTTTT.

The chain combines TRBV19 with TRBJ1-2; D uncertain. CDR1 and CDR2 from the germline V gene are LNHDA and SQIVND (reference sequence). Deletions cut 3 bases from V and 1 base from J, with 9 bases between. CDR3 length: 14 residues. The CDR3 reads CASSMGRNNYGYTF. The DNA of the CDR3 is TGTGCCAGTAGTATGGGCAGGAATAACTATGGCTACACCTTC.

This chain joins TRBV5-4 and TRBJ1-2; no reliable D call. V gave up 0 bases and J gave up 7 bases, with 7 bases separating them. Germline CDR1 SGHNT, CDR2 YYREEE (reference sequence). The CDR3 runs 12 residues. CDR3 nucleotide sequence: TGTGCCAGCAGCTTGGGGGCGCCTGGCTACACCTTC. Amino acid sequence: CASSLGAPGYTF.

The J gene is TRBJ2-1, the V gene TRBV27; the match to TRBD1 covers 7 bases. J was trimmed by 4 bases and V by 2 bases; bases with no gene match: 2. The CDR3 sequence is 14 residues long. The germline gives CDR1 MNHEY, CDR2 SMNVEV (reference sequence). CDR3 DNA: TGTGCCAGCAGTTTAAGGGGGCTGTACAATGAGCAGTTCTTC. This sequence encodes CASSLRGLYNEQFF.

The chain employs TRBV6-2 or TRBV6-3 and TRBJ1-1, with 11 positions matching TRBD1. The CDR3 contains 17 residues. Germline V lookup: CDR1 MNHEY, CDR2 SVGEGT. Trimming removed 2 bases from V and 0 bases from J; junction bases left unmatched: 5. The CDR3 coding sequence is TGTGCCAGCAGTTACCGGACAGGGGGCGCGATGAACACTGAAGCTTTCTTT. It specifies CASSYRTGGAMNTEAFF.

The chain carries TRBV19 and TRBJ1-5; 7 bases are a match to TRBD1. The V gene's germline CDR1 is LNHDA and CDR2 SQIVND (reference sequence). V lost 6 bases and J lost 0; bases outside the gene matches: 5. This CDR3 region has 15 residues. CDR3 region: CASRGTANSNQPQHF. The CDR3 nucleotides are TGTGCCAGTAGAGGGACAGCGAATAGCAATCAGCCCCAGCATTTT.

The chain joins TRBV6-5 to TRBJ1-5; 8 nucleotides agree with TRBD1. The CDR3 sequence is 14 residues long. Trimming cost V 0 bases and J 6 bases; bases outside gene matches: 1. Germline loops: CDR1 MNHEY, CDR2 SVGAGI. The CDR3 nucleotides read TGTGCCAGCAGTTACTCGACAGGGGTTCAGCCCCAGCATTTT. Protein: CASSYSTGVQPQHF.

This clonotype has only one observation. J is TRBJ1-5 and V is TRBV10-3; D possibly corresponds to TRBD1 (6 bases). Trimming took off 6 bases at V and 6 bases at J, with 12 bases between the two ends. Looked up from germline, CDR1 is ENHRY and CDR2 is SYGVKD. The CDR3 runs to 13 residues. CDR3 sequence: CAIREGGSQPQHF. The CDR3 DNA is TGTGCCATCAGGGAAGGGGGAAGTCAGCCCCAGCATTTT.